The sequence of this T cell receptor beta chain was determined in a study of blood T cell repertoires in COVID-19. The wider study: The United States, Italy and Spain were the sources of the acute and convalescent COVID-19 samples.

The germline V and J ends were trimmed by 4 bases and 4 bases, with 13 bases remaining between them. The CDR3 loop spans 14 amino acids. Looked up from germline, CDR1 is MNHEY and CDR2 is SVGAGI. In the original processing: It was from reference gene primer amplification that nucleated cell counts were estimated. Repertoires were generated with immunoSEQ multiplex PCR, while TCRdb's copy carries only in-frame clones and drops some. For V, J and clone size, that table is used; D and trimming come from the DNA. The table records tens of thousands of clones, approximately 90% of them present only once. This TCR was sampled from a man between 45 and 60 years old with acute or convalescent COVID-19. Material: peripheral blood. V gene TRBV6-5 combines with J gene TRBJ1-2, with D maybe TRBD1 (6 bases). The DNA for the CDR3 is TGTGCCAGCAGTTCGAGGACAGCTATCTATGGCTACACCTTC. This encodes CASSSRTAIYGYTF.